What follows are 4 T cell receptor beta chains derived from one specimen sequenced in a study of T cells in Graves' hyperthyroidism and ophthalmopathy (dated by TCRdb to 2018 to 2020). Library preparation was by multiplex PCR. Sequencing took place on an Illumina HiSeq 2000. Amplification of TCR beta CDR3 regions was carried out from RNA transcripts. For the first round of RT-PCR on the TCR CDR3, the HTBI primer set was used together with the Qiagen OneStep RT-PCR kit. TCRdb trimmed the raw reads at Q25, called clones with MiXCR and kept productive beta chains. Each CDR3 protein appears once, grouped with its most common genes and DNA. Counted in this sample were approximately 690,000 distinct CDR3 sequences; more than 14% of them appeared once. The top ten constitute roughly an eighth of the sample. Sequenced: blood. The source of these receptors is a woman aged 45-60 years with Graves' ophthalmopathy.

This clonotype was found many times. V is TRBV5-6 and J is TRBJ2-1, with 7 bases aligning to TRBD2. The V gene's germline CDR1 is SGHDT and CDR2 YYEEEE. The CDR3 consists of 16 residues. With 0 bases clipped from V and 4 bases from J, the junction kept 7 bases outside the gene matches. CDR3 region: CASSLVLASGYNEQFF. The CDR3 DNA reads as TGTGCCAGCAGCTTGGTATTGGCTAGCGGATACAATGAGCAGTTCTTC.

The V gene is TRBV7-9, the J gene TRBJ2-7, with 10 bases lining up with TRBD2. The CDR3 has 15 residues. V gave up 5 bases and J gave up 4 bases; unmatched junction bases: 8. The germline gives CDR1 SEHNR, CDR2 FQNEAQ (reference sequence). Written as DNA, the CDR3 is TGTGCCAGCAGCCCCCCTAGCGGGAGAGAATACGAGCAGTACTTC. Translation: CASSPPSGREYEQYF.

In its sample, this clonotype was seen many times. The chain has TRBV12-3 or TRBV12-4 and TRBJ2-1; a weak D match, TRBD1 (6 bases). Trimming pared 1 base from V and 9 bases from J, leaving 13 bases between. There are 14 residues in the CDR3. For the CDR3, the DNA is TGTGCCAGCAGTTTAGTTCAGGGGTGGGGTGAGCAGTTCTTC. Protein product: CASSLVQGWGEQFF.

This clonotype was found many times. V gene TRBV7-8 combines with J gene TRBJ1-5; TRBD1 might be the D (5 bases). In germline, CDR1 is SGHVS, CDR2 FQNEAQ. Trimming left V 7 bases short and J 8 bases short, with 24 bases between. This CDR3 contains 16 residues. The DNA for the CDR3 is TGTGCCAGCAACCCAGGACGGGGCGTTGGGATTGAGCCCCAGCATTTT. Translating gives CASNPGRGVGIEPQHF.